This T cell receptor (beta chain) was sequenced during a study of T cell changes during pregnancy in multiple sclerosis. The data were produced by immunoSEQ multiplex PCR, yet TCRdb's version contains in-frame clones alone and is incomplete. The table has tens of thousands of clones, 80% to 95% seen once; the top ten hold around 0.75%. The clonotype originates from a female donor in good health, enrolled as a control in a pregnancy study. The specimen was peripheral blood, collected in the second trimester of pregnancy.

CDR3 coding DNA: TGTGCCAGCAGTTACTCCATCCAGGGATCGAACGAGCAGTACTTC. This sequence encodes CASSYSIQGSNEQYF. The V gene is TRBV6-5, the J gene TRBJ2-7; weak D call: TRBD1 (5 bases). Trimming stripped 0 bases from V and 5 bases from J, with 14 bases between. CDR1 is MNHEY, CDR2 SVGAGI, per germline. The CDR3 runs 15 residues.